This T cell receptor beta chain was retrieved from a study of blood T cell repertoires in COVID-19. Background on the study: Samples taken during acute and convalescent COVID-19 were collected in the United States, Italy and Spain. T cells, B-cell-depleted T cells, or PBMCs supplied cDNA or gDNA.

CDR3 length equals 13 residues. CDR1 is SGHDT, CDR2 YYEEEE, per germline. Trimming took 1 base from V and 1 from J, leaving 4 bases between them. Clones were sequenced by immunoSEQ multiplex PCR, and TCRdb holds only the in-frame ones, with some missing. The sample includes under 200,000 clones, about 85% of them seen just once. The origin of this receptor is a man aged 60 to 69 with active or convalescent COVID-19. The J gene is TRBJ2-3, the V gene TRBV5-6; D gene ambiguous. The sequenced sample consisted of peripheral blood. The DNA of the CDR3 is TGTGCCAGCAGCTTGCCGGGCACAGATACGCAGTATTTT. Translating it yields CASSLPGTDTQYF.